This record concerns one T cell receptor beta chain sequence. Its target is unknown. This sample was taken from a study of T cell responses to AZD1222 COVID-19 vaccine. Study-level findings and limits: After the peak T cell response, and only then, were repertoires sampled.

Assay: immunoSEQ multiplex PCR; the TCRdb copy retains only in-frame clones and omits some. The sample contains about 150,000 clones, 88% of which appear only once. Germline CDR1 and CDR2: SGHRS and YFSETQ. This CDR3 spans 15 amino acids. J gave up 3 bases and V 5 bases, and 4 bases lay outside the gene matches. The clonotype originates from an adult in good health. The J gene is TRBJ1-4, the V gene TRBV5-1; 10 nucleotides agree with TRBD1. Specimen: peripheral blood, collected on day 0 of AZD1222 vaccination. The CDR3, as DNA: TGCGCCAGCAGACCCGGGACAGGGGCTAATGAAAAACTGTTTTTT. This translates into CASRPGTGANEKLFF.